The 11 T cell receptor beta chains listed next were all sequenced from one sample in a study of cytomegalovirus exposure and HLA in healthy donors. TCRdb's copy holds only in-frame clones and misses some; the assay was immunoSEQ multiplex PCR. The sample lists around 150,000 clones, approximately 90% occurring once. The sample was PBMCs. These receptors all come from a man aged 18-30 years in good health and CMV-seronegative.

V is TRBV7-2 and J is TRBJ1-1; D unclear. The germline gives CDR1 SGHTA, CDR2 FQGNSA. The CDR3 runs 14 residues. Trimming shortened V by 2 bases and J by 5 bases, and 12 bases separated the two germline ends. CDR3 in amino acids: CASSLPDTGTEAFF. In nucleotides, the CDR3 is TGTGCCAGCAGCTTACCCGACACCGGAACTGAAGCTTTCTTT. The full variable domain, rest sourced from reference TRBV7-2 and TRBJ1-1, is GAGVSQSPSNKVTEKGKDVELRCDPISGHTALYWYRQSLGQGLEFLIYFQGNSAPDKSGLPSDRFSAERTGGSVSTLTIQRTQQEDSAVYLCASSLPDTGTEAFFGQGTRLTVV.

The chain carries TRBV28 and TRBJ2-2, with D maybe TRBD2 (6 bases). CDR1 is MDHEN, CDR2 SYDVKM, per germline. The CDR3 consists of 14 residues. V was clipped by 7 bases and J by 3 bases, with 12 bases between them. In DNA, the CDR3 is TGTGCCAGCATTCCCGGGGGTGACACCGGGGAGCTGTTTTTT. Protein: CASIPGGDTGELFF.

This chain joins TRBV4-1 and TRBJ2-3; 13 bases are shared with TRBD2. Germline V gene data show CDR1 as MGHRA and CDR2 as YSYEKL. The CDR3 totals 19 residues. The junction had 9 bases not matched to a gene; V was cut back by 1 base and J by 2 bases. DNA for the CDR3: TGCGCCAGCAGCCAAGGAATAGGCGGGACTAGCGGGGCCACAGATACGCAGTATTTT. This translates into CASSQGIGGTSGATDTQYF.

V and J are TRBV19 and TRBJ1-2; D call uncertain. V was clipped by 5 bases and J by 3 bases, with 13 bases between them. The CDR3 is 14 residues long. Germline V gives CDR1 LNHDA, CDR2 SQIVND (reference sequence). CDR3 bases: TGTGCCAGTAGTTTTACCTCCGGGGACTATGGCTACACCTTC. Translation: CASSFTSGDYGYTF.

J is TRBJ1-5 and V is TRBV4-2, with TRBD1 matching over 9 bases. The CDR3 has 15 amino acids. The germline gives CDR1 LGHNA, CDR2 YNFKEQ. V gave up 1 base and J gave up 4 bases; unmatched junction bases: 2. The CDR3 sequence: CASSQVQGANQPQHF. DNA of the CDR3: TGTGCCAGCAGCCAAGTACAGGGGGCGAATCAGCCCCAGCATTTT.

The chain has TRBV6-6 and TRBJ1-1; TRBD1 matches at 7 bases. V shed 4 bases and J 0 bases; nucleotides not matched to a gene: 8. CDR3 length: 16 residues. The germline gives CDR1 MNHNY, CDR2 SVGAGI (reference sequence). CDR3 in amino acids: CASSSRDRPLNTEAFF. The CDR3 coding sequence is TGTGCCAGCAGTTCAAGGGACAGACCCCTGAACACTGAAGCTTTCTTT.

The chain carries TRBV6-1 and TRBJ2-4, with TRBD2 matching 9 bases. The germline CDR1 and CDR2 sequences are MNHNS and SASEGT. Trimming at V came to 5 bases and at J to 0 bases, leaving 2 bases not matched to a gene. This CDR3 is 15 amino acids long. The CDR3 DNA reads TGTGCCAGCAGTATTAGCGGGAGAGCCAAAAACATTCAGTACTTC. Protein product: CASSISGRAKNIQYF.

The chain uses TRBV19 and TRBJ2-7, with 14 bases lining up with TRBD2. J gave up 3 bases and V 2 bases, and 6 bases lay outside the gene matches. Germline lookup yields CDR1 LNHDA and CDR2 SQIVND (reference sequence). This CDR3 comprises 17 residues. CDR3 protein: CASSIRSGTSGSYEQYF. CDR3 in DNA: TGTGCCAGTAGTATAAGGTCAGGGACTAGCGGGAGCTACGAGCAGTACTTC.

This chain links TRBV5-5 with TRBJ2-7; weak D call: TRBD2 (6 bases). Germline CDR1 reads SGHKS; CDR2 reads YYEKEE (reference sequence). Deletions cut 3 bases from V and 0 bases from J, with 10 bases between. The CDR3 totals 14 residues. The CDR3 loop reads CASSWGDSSYEQYF. The CDR3 DNA reads as TGTGCCAGCAGCTGGGGGGATAGCTCCTACGAGCAGTACTTC.

CDR3 sequence: CASSIRTAYSNQPQHF. The DNA of the CDR3 is TGTGCCAGTAGTATTCGGACAGCCTATAGCAATCAGCCCCAGCATTTT. The chain uses TRBV19 and TRBJ1-5; D is possibly TRBD1 (6 bases). The V gene's germline CDR1 is LNHDA and CDR2 SQIVND (reference sequence). This CDR3 comprises 16 residues. V shed 3 bases and J shed 0 bases, with 12 bases lying between them.

The chain joins TRBV28 to TRBJ2-3; TRBD2 matches at 9 bases. Germline-derived CDR1 and CDR2 are MDHEN and SYDVKM. The junction had 11 bases not matched to a gene; V was cut back by 5 bases and J by 2 bases. This CDR3 is built from 17 residues. Here the CDR3 DNA reads TGTGCCAGCAGTCCCTTGGGGCGGGGGGGAATCACAGATACGCAGTATTTT. This codes for CASSPLGRGGITDTQYF.